Detailed here is one TCR beta chain. This entry is derived from a study of blood T cell repertoires in COVID-19. This CDR3 comprises 15 residues. The V segment lost 7 bases and the J segment 2 bases; nucleotides outside the gene matches: 8. Germline V gene data show CDR1 as KGHDR and CDR2 as SFDVKD. TCRdb's copy holds only in-frame clones and misses some; the assay was immunoSEQ multiplex PCR. The sample carries some 190,000 clones, approximately 85% recorded once. The chain couples TRBV24-1 to TRBJ2-7, with 9 bases aligning to TRBD2. This clonotype originated in a man in his 60s with acute or convalescent COVID-19. The sequenced sample consisted of peripheral blood. In DNA, the CDR3 is TGTGCCACCAGCGAACTAGCGGGTGGAACCTACGAGCAGTACTTC. It specifies CATSELAGGTYEQYF.